The rows below give T cell receptor beta chains drawn from one sample of a study of cytomegalovirus exposure and HLA in healthy donors. Sequencing used immunoSEQ multiplex PCR; TCRdb keeps in-frame clones, though not all of them. Here the sample spans 100,000 or so clones, roughly 79% being singletons. Sequenced: PBMCs. The receptor source for this set is a man aged 35-49 years in good health and CMV-seronegative. Both conserved end residues are part of each CDR3. The D gene is left open where the match is weak. Expanded clones get a size class; other rows say once, few or many, or leave the size out.

.	TRBV19	TRBJ1-1	.	TGTGCCAGTCGAGGCCTTAGTTCCGGGGAAGCTGAAGCTTTCTTT	CASRGLSSGEAEAFF
.	TRBV6-5	TRBJ1-5	.	TGTGCCAGCAGACGGACAAATAGCAATCAGCCCCAGCATTTT	CASRRTNSNQPQHF
.	TRBV18	TRBJ1-1	.	TGTGCCAGCTCACCTATGACAGGATTAAACACTGAAGCTTTCTTT	CASSPMTGLNTEAFF
.	TRBV28	TRBJ2-2	.	TGTGCCAGCAGTTTACCCACAGGGATGCGGTCCGGGGAGCTGTTTTTT	CASSLPTGMRSGELFF
few	TRBV7-9	TRBJ1-1	.	TGTGCCAGCAGTGACAGTATGAACACTGAAGCTTTCTTT	CASSDSMNTEAFF
.	TRBV18	TRBJ1-2	.	TGTGCCAGCTCACCCGACTATGGGCCTTATGGCTACACCTTC	CASSPDYGPYGYTF
.	TRBV21-1	TRBJ2-2	.	TGTGCCAGCAGCAAGAAGAGAGAGGGAGTTCGTGGCACCGGGGAGCTGTTTTTT	CASSKKREGVRGTGELFF
once	TRBV4-2	TRBJ2-5	TRBD1	TGTGCCAGCAGCAGGGACAGGGGGTCCCAAGAGACCCAGTACTTC	CASSRDRGSQETQYF
.	TRBV5-4	TRBJ1-2	.	TGTGCCAGCAGCTTGGTGGACACTAACCTCTATGGCTACACCTTC	CASSLVDTNLYGYTF
.	TRBV15	TRBJ2-1	.	TGTGCCACCAGCAGGGAGGGGAAAAGCTCCTACAATGAGCAGTTCTTC	CATSREGKSSYNEQFF
.	TRBV7-8	TRBJ2-7	TRBD1	TGTGCCAGCAGCCAACAGACGGGACAGATCAATCGCTTCCAGTACTTC	CASSQQTGQINRFQYF
once	TRBV10-3	TRBJ1-2	TRBD1	TGTGCCACGAAGGGGGCACAGAGCTTGGATGGCTACACCTTC	CATKGAQSLDGYTF
.	TRBV9	TRBJ2-1	TRBD2	TGTGCCAGCAGCGTAGTGGCTAGCGGACTGAATGAGCAGTTCTTC	CASSVVASGLNEQFF
.	TRBV7-9	TRBJ2-2	.	TGTTCCAGCAGCTTAGGCAGTTCTTCCCCAGGGCTGTTTTTT	CSSSLGSSSPGLFF
.	TRBV28	TRBJ1-4	.	TGTGCCAGCTATTCGGGGGGGGTGACTAATGAAAAACTGTTTTTT	CASYSGGVTNEKLFF
.	TRBV5-4	TRBJ1-1	TRBD1	TGTGCCAGCAGCTTGGAGGGGGGACAGGGGTCGGTCTTT	CASSLEGGQGSVF
.	TRBV27	TRBJ2-7	.	TGTGCCAGCAGTTTAACCACCGGGTCCTGGGCCTACGAGCAGTACTTC	CASSLTTGSWAYEQYF
.	TRBV9	TRBJ2-1	TRBD2	TGTGCCAGCAGCGTAGTAAATCTAGCGGGAGGTCTCAATGAGCAGTTCTTC	CASSVVNLAGGLNEQFF
.	TRBV27	TRBJ2-1	TRBD2	TGTGCCAGCTCCTCGCCTAGCGGGGGAAACAATGAGCAGTTCTTC	CASSSPSGGNNEQFF
.	TRBV21-1	TRBJ1-3	.	TGTGCCAGCAGCGTTCGACAGGGTAGGAACACCATATATTTT	CASSVRQGRNTIYF
few	TRBV7-9	TRBJ2-5	TRBD2	TGTGCCAGCAGCCAATCTAGCGGGGGAAAAGAGACCCAGTACTTC	CASSQSSGGKETQYF
.	TRBV30	TRBJ1-4	TRBD1	TGTGCCTGGGGTTCGGGACAGGGAGGTGAAAAACTGTTTTTT	CAWGSGQGGEKLFF
.	TRBV9	TRBJ2-7	TRBD2	TGTGCCAGCAGCTTAACCGGGACTAGCCTCTACGAGCAGTACTTC	CASSLTGTSLYEQYF
.	TRBV7-9	TRBJ2-7	.	TGTTCCAGCAGCTTCGGGGGTCGGGAGCAGTACTTC	CSSSFGGREQYF
.	TRBV18	TRBJ2-1	TRBD2	TGTGCCAGCTCAGAGGGACTAGCTTTGGATGAGCAGTTCTTC	CASSEGLALDEQFF
.	TRBV10-1	TRBJ2-7	TRBD1	TGCGCCAGCACCCGGGACAGGGTGGGAGAGCAGTACTTC	CASTRDRVGEQYF
few	TRBV18	TRBJ1-1	.	TGTGCCAGCCGGGCACCAGGGTGGACTGAAGCTTTCTTT	CASRAPGWTEAFF
.	TRBV9	TRBJ2-5	TRBD2	TGTGCCAGCAGCGTAGTTCCTAGCGGGGGGTTTCAAGAGACCCAGTACTTC	CASSVVPSGGFQETQYF
.	TRBV4-1	TRBJ2-1	.	TGCGCCAGCAGCCAAGCTAGGGGGTGGGAGCAGTTCTTC	CASSQARGWEQFF
.	TRBV5-6	TRBJ2-3	TRBD1	TGTGCCAGCAGCAGGAGGGTACAGGGGGATACAGATACGCAGTATTTT	CASSRRVQGDTDTQYF
.	TRBV27	TRBJ1-5	TRBD1	TGTGCCAGCAGTTGGGGACAGGGCATCAATCAGCCCCAGCATTTT	CASSWGQGINQPQHF
.	TRBV19	TRBJ2-1	.	TGTGCCAGTCACTTTGGTGGGGCTTACAATGAGCAGTTCTTC	CASHFGGAYNEQFF
.	TRBV19	TRBJ1-6	TRBD1	TGTGCCAGTAGGACACCACAGGGGGCTAATTCACCCCTCCACTTT	CASRTPQGANSPLHF
.	TRBV2	TRBJ2-2	TRBD1	TGTGCCAGCAGAACACAGGGGGTGGGCACCGGGGAGCTGTTTTTT	CASRTQGVGTGELFF
.	TRBV10-1	TRBJ2-1	TRBD2	TGCGCCAGCAGTGAGTCGCCGACTAGCGGTTCCTACAATGAGCAGTTCTTC	CASSESPTSGSYNEQFF
.	TRBV6-1	TRBJ1-5	.	TGTGCCAGCAGTGATTTCGGTCAGCCCCAGCATTTT	CASSDFGQPQHF
once	TRBV2	TRBJ2-4	TRBD1	TGTGCCATCTACCCCTTTGGACAGGGTCGGTACATTCAGTACTTC	CAIYPFGQGRYIQYF
.	TRBV7-9	TRBJ1-1	TRBD1	TGTGCCAGCAGCCCTCAGGACAGGGGGGCTTTCTTT	CASSPQDRGAFF
.	TRBV19	TRBJ2-2	TRBD2	TGTGCCAGTAGTGTAGGGGGACTAGGCACCGGGGAGCTGTTTTTT	CASSVGGLGTGELFF
.	TRBV5-1	TRBJ2-6	.	TGCGCCAGCAGCCCCGTACTCTCTGGGGCCAACGTCCTGACTTTC	CASSPVLSGANVLTF
.	TRBV5-1	TRBJ2-1	TRBD2	TGCGCCAGCAGCCCGGGACTAGCGGGAGAAGGGTCCTACAATGAGCAGTTCTTC	CASSPGLAGEGSYNEQFF
.	TRBV5-8	TRBJ1-5	.	TGTGCCAGCAGCCCCCCCCACGGGCGGCAGGGAAGACAGCCCCAGCATTTT	CASSPPHGRQGRQPQHF
.	TRBV19	TRBJ1-5	.	TGTGCCAGTAGTGTCTTCGGGGGGGATGGCAATCAGCCCCAGCATTTT	CASSVFGGDGNQPQHF
.	TRBV29-1	TRBJ2-7	TRBD2	TGCAGCGTTAAACTAGCGAGGGGCTCCTACGAGCAGTACTTC	CSVKLARGSYEQYF
.	TRBV6-5	TRBJ1-6	.	TGTGCCAGCAGTTACTCGGGCCAGAATTATTCACCCCTCCACTTT	CASSYSGQNYSPLHF
.	TRBV11-2	TRBJ2-7	.	TGTGCCAGCAGCTTCCCGGGCTCCTACGAGCAGTACTTC	CASSFPGSYEQYF
.	TRBV14	TRBJ2-1	.	TGTGCCAGCAGCCCCGACCACAGCTCCTACAATGAGCAGTTCTTC	CASSPDHSSYNEQFF
.	TRBV25-1	TRBJ2-7	TRBD2	TGTGCCAGCAGGACTAGCGGGGGGGATGGAGAGCAGTACTTC	CASRTSGGDGEQYF
once	TRBV10-3	TRBJ2-7	.	TGTGCCATCAGTGAGCCCTTCTCCTACGAGCAGTACTTC	CAISEPFSYEQYF
.	TRBV6-1	TRBJ1-6	.	TGTGCCAGCAGTGAGGAGGGGGGGTCCAATTCACCCCTCCACTTT	CASSEEGGSNSPLHF
.	TRBV7-9	TRBJ1-2	.	TGTGCCAGCAGCTCAGGGGCGGACTATGGCTACACCTTC	CASSSGADYGYTF
once	TRBV18	TRBJ1-2	TRBD1	TGTGCCAGCTCACCACCGACAACAGGGGTCGTCTACACCTTC	CASSPPTTGVVYTF
few	TRBV28	TRBJ1-1	.	TGTGCCAGCCAATGGGAAGGACACTTGAACACTGAAGCTTTCTTT	CASQWEGHLNTEAFF